Following are 27 T cell receptor beta chains from one sample sequenced in a study of identical twins. Each CDR3 protein is one row after TCRdb ran MiXCR on the 5' RACE reads. The sample lists around 250,000 distinct CDR3 sequences; roughly 7% were seen once. This same sample was also taken into another study, of yellow fever vaccine responses in identical twins.

The sample taken for sequencing was memory (CD45RO+) T cells sorted from blood. The origin of the receptors is a woman aged 18-35 years in good health.

A few counts support this clonotype. The chain is built from TRBV7-2 and TRBJ2-5, with 9 bases matching TRBD2. The V gene end was trimmed by 4 bases and the J gene end by 5 bases; junction bases not matched to a gene: 5. The germline V gene encodes CDR1 SGHTA and CDR2 FQGNSA. This CDR3 has 14 amino acids. The CDR3 DNA reads TGTGCCAGCAGCTCGACTAGCGGAGGGGAGACCCAGTACTTC. It translates to CASSSTSGGETQYF.

The V and J genes are TRBV2 and TRBJ2-2, with TRBD1 identical over 9 bases. With V trimmed by 6 bases and J by 1 base, 6 bases remained unmatched. The CDR3 runs to 16 residues. Germline V gene lookup returns CDR1 SNHLY and CDR2 FYNNEI. CDR3 bases: TGTGCCAGCAGCTCACAGGGGGCAAAGAACACCGGGGAGCTGTTTTTT. Protein: CASSSQGAKNTGELFF.

This clonotype was picked up one time. Possible read error: a much larger clone is one base away. The gene calls are TRBV5-1 and TRBJ2-1, with D possibly being TRBD2 (6 bases). Germline lookup yields CDR1 SGHRS and CDR2 YFSETQ. The CDR3 spans 15 residues. Deletions cut 4 bases from V and 1 base from J, with 12 bases between. CDR3 nucleotide sequence: TGCGCCAGCAGCGAAACGGGAGAATCCTACAATGAGCAGTTCTTC. The encoded protein is CASSETGESYNEQFF.

This clonotype was recorded many times. The gene calls are TRBV7-9 and TRBJ1-4; possible D gene TRBD1, 6 bases. The CDR3 runs to 13 residues. The germline gives CDR1 SEHNR, CDR2 FQNEAQ (reference sequence). The germline V and J ends were trimmed by 8 bases and 5 bases, with 12 bases remaining between them. The CDR3 nucleotides are TGTGCCAGCGTAGGACAGTGGAATGAAAAACTGTTTTTT. Translating it yields CASVGQWNEKLFF.

Many counts were recorded for this clonotype. The chain has TRBV4-1 and TRBJ2-5, with 9 bases that match TRBD2. This CDR3 spans 16 amino acids. The junction had 8 bases not matched to a gene; V was cut back by 2 bases and J by 4 bases. Germline V CDR1 and CDR2: MGHRA, YSYEKL. This chain's CDR3 is CASSQLGGGARETQYF. DNA for the CDR3: TGCGCCAGCAGCCAACTTGGCGGGGGGGCCAGAGAGACCCAGTACTTC.

This clonotype was observed at least ten times. V gene TRBV5-1 combines with J gene TRBJ1-5, with 9 nucleotides matching TRBD1. The CDR3 runs 17 residues. Germline V gives CDR1 SGHRS, CDR2 YFSETQ. Trimming removed 0 bases from V and 8 bases from J; junction bases left unmatched: 12. The CDR3 nucleotides read TGCGCCAGCAGCTTGGGCGCAACAGGGGGCGCGGGTGAGCCCCAGCATTTT. Translation gives CASSLGATGGAGEPQHF.

The J gene is TRBJ2-3, the V gene TRBV12-3 or TRBV12-4; unclear D gene. The CDR3 is made up of 14 amino acids. Trimming took 5 bases from V and 5 from J, leaving 14 bases between them. This CDR3 is CASSTPRVGDTQYF. As DNA, the CDR3 is TGTGCCAGCAGTACCCCCCGAGTGGGAGATACGCAGTATTTT.

This clonotype was counted at least ten times. The J gene is TRBJ2-1, the V gene TRBV7-8; 9 bases line up with TRBD2. With V trimmed by 5 bases and J by 6 bases, 20 bases remained unmatched. CDR1 is SGHVS, CDR2 FQNEAQ, per germline. The CDR3 is 19 residues long. CDR3 in amino acids: CASSPRQGSPSGISNEQFF. CDR3 nucleotides: TGTGCCAGCAGCCCCCGACAGGGATCGCCTAGCGGGATCTCCAATGAGCAGTTCTTC.

This clonotype has a handful of counts. The V gene is TRBV27, the J gene TRBJ2-7, with D perhaps matching TRBD1 or TRBD2 (5 bases each). This CDR3 has 13 amino acids. Trimming took 2 bases from V and 6 from J, leaving 11 bases between them. Germline V lookup: CDR1 MNHEY, CDR2 SMNVEV (reference sequence). In DNA form, the CDR3 reads TGTGCCAGCAGTTTAATTCGGGGCAGCGAGCAGTACTTC. It encodes CASSLIRGSEQYF.

This clonotype has only a few counts. This is likely a read error, given that the CDR3 carries no conserved phenylalanine or tryptophan at its end. The DNA is omitted, as the CDR3 cannot be located on it reliably, and the CDR3 follows TCRdb's listing. V usage is TRBV29-1 and J usage is TRBJ1-1; the tabulated D call, TRBD1, remains unverified against the DNA. The CDR3 contains 8 residues when both ends are counted. Germline V lookup: CDR1 SQVTM, CDR2 ANQGSEA. This CDR3 is CSALGVRL.

There are a few counts of this clonotype. The CDR3 is CSARIGPLRETQYF. CDR3 DNA sequence: TGCAGTGCTAGAATCGGACCACTCCGAGAGACCCAGTACTTC. The chain combines TRBV20-1 with TRBJ2-5; D call uncertain. The CDR3 contains 14 residues. The V gene lost 2 bases and the J gene lost 4 bases, with 14 bases spanning the gap. CDR1 DFQATT and CDR2 SNEGSKA come from the germline V gene (reference sequence).

This sequence joins TRBV6-1 and TRBJ1-4; TRBD1 is a possible D gene (5 bases). The CDR3 totals 14 residues. V lost 2 bases and J 12 bases, leaving 16 bases between the germline ends. CDR1 MNHNS and CDR2 SASEGT come from the germline V gene. The CDR3 DNA sequence: TGTGCCAGCAGTGAAAACAGGTTTTCGGTTCAACTGTTTTTT. Amino acid sequence: CASSENRFSVQLFF.

The CDR3 here is CASSYNRDGEAFF. In DNA form, the CDR3 reads TGCGCCAGCAGCTACAACCGGGACGGGGAAGCTTTCTTT. The chain carries TRBV4-1 and TRBJ1-1, with D perhaps matching TRBD1 (5 bases). The CDR3 consists of 13 residues. The germline V gene has CDR1 MGHRA and CDR2 YSYEKL. Between the trimmed V and J ends, which lost 5 bases and 8 bases, there was a span of 15 bases.

The chain couples TRBV7-3 to TRBJ2-1, with 7 bases lining up with TRBD1. Trimming at V came to 7 bases and at J to 6 bases, leaving 15 bases not matched to a gene. Per the germline V gene, CDR1 is SGHTA and CDR2 is FQGTGA. The CDR3 length is 16 residues. The DNA of the CDR3 is TGTGCCAGCACCCTAGGCGTGACAGGGTCTGGCAATGAGCAGTTCTTC. Amino acid sequence: CASTLGVTGSGNEQFF.

The CDR3 region is CASSARTGGAYNEQFF. CDR3 in DNA: TGTGCCAGCAGCGCCCGGACAGGGGGCGCTTACAATGAGCAGTTCTTC. The chain recombines TRBV7-6 with TRBJ2-1, with TRBD1 identical over 11 bases. V shed 5 bases and J 4 bases; nucleotides not matched to a gene: 7. CDR3 length equals 16 residues. Germline-derived CDR1 and CDR2 are SGHVS and FNYEAQ.

The V and J genes are TRBV5-5 and TRBJ2-7; D not certain. Per the germline V gene, CDR1 is SGHKS and CDR2 is YYEKEE (reference sequence). The CDR3 consists of 13 residues. Trimming took off 2 bases at V and 6 bases at J, with 12 bases between the two ends. CDR3 DNA: TGTGCCAGCAGCTTCCCCTTGACACCCGAGCAGTACTTC. Protein: CASSFPLTPEQYF.

This clonotype was detected many times. The gene calls are TRBV7-2 and TRBJ2-2, with TRBD2 identical over 11 bases. CDR1 SGHTA and CDR2 FQGNSA come from the germline V gene. This CDR3 is 15 amino acids long. The V gene end was trimmed by 4 bases and the J gene end by 5 bases; junction bases not matched to a gene: 3. The CDR3 DNA reads as TGTGCCAGCAGCTCGTCTAGCGGGAGGACCGGGGAGCTGTTTTTT. Its protein is CASSSSSGRTGELFF.

The chain links TRBV29-1 to TRBJ2-1; 7 nucleotides agree with TRBD1. The germline V gene has CDR1 SQVTM and CDR2 ANQGSEA. The CDR3 extends over 14 amino acids. With V trimmed by 7 bases and J by 7 bases, 13 bases remained unmatched. In DNA, the CDR3 is TGCAGCGCCTCGGGACAGATGGGCGATAATGAGCAGTTCTTC. Translation: CSASGQMGDNEQFF.

This clonotype showed up just a few times. The chain couples TRBV6-4 to TRBJ1-4, with TRBD1 as a possible D gene (6 bases). The CDR3 has 15 residues. CDR1 is MRHNA, CDR2 SNTAGT, per germline. V was pared by 7 bases and J by 7 bases, with 19 bases between. The CDR3 nucleotides read TGTGCCAGCAAGAAGTCCCAGGGGTCGGCTGAAAAACTGTTTTTT. It codes for CASKKSQGSAEKLFF.

This clonotype showed up just a few times. The chain joins TRBV27 to TRBJ2-3; TRBD1 matches 7 bases. Germline lookup yields CDR1 MNHEY and CDR2 SMNVEV (reference sequence). This CDR3 contains 15 residues. Trimming at V came to 5 bases and at J to 0 bases, leaving 5 bases not matched to a gene. The DNA for the CDR3 is TGTGCCAGCAGTGCAGGACAGGCTAGCACAGATACGCAGTATTTT. Translated, it gives CASSAGQASTDTQYF.

The V and J genes are TRBV11-3 and TRBJ2-3; possible D gene TRBD1, 6 bases. Germline loops: CDR1 SGHNT, CDR2 YENEEA. Deletions cut 3 bases from V and 6 bases from J, with 10 bases between. This CDR3 is 13 amino acids long. CDR3: CASSFGGRDTQYF. The DNA for the CDR3 is TGTGCCAGCAGCTTTGGGGGCCGCGATACGCAGTATTTT. Using reference TRBV11-3 and TRBJ2-3 for the parts outside the CDR3, the full variable domain is EAGVVQSPRYKIIEKKQPVAFWCNPISGHNTLYWYLQNLGQGPELLIRYENEEAVDDSQLPKDRFSAERLKGVDSTLKIQPAELGDSAVYLCASSFGGRDTQYFGPGTRLTVL.

This clonotype was found a few times. CDR3 bases: TGTGCCAGCAGCTTAAATGTAGTCGCGGGAGCTGCGGACACCGGGGAGCTGTTTTTT. Residues: CASSLNVVAGAADTGELFF. The V gene is TRBV11-1, the J gene TRBJ2-2, with TRBD2 matching over 7 bases. The CDR3 runs 19 residues. Germline CDR1 SGHAT, CDR2 FQDESV (reference sequence). V trimming: 2 bases; J trimming: 3 bases; junction bases outside the gene matches: 15.

This clonotype was seen many times. The chain combines TRBV5-5 with TRBJ1-3, with a tentative D call TRBD1 (5 bases). Germline lookup yields CDR1 SGHKS and CDR2 YYEKEE (reference sequence). Trimming pared 5 bases from V and 0 bases from J, leaving 9 bases between. The CDR3 has 14 amino acids. DNA for the CDR3: TGTGCCAGCAGTTTCGGGGGCTCTGGAAACACCATATATTTT. The encoded protein is CASSFGGSGNTIYF.

This clonotype came up a few times. This chain uses TRBV7-9 with TRBJ2-7; D might be TRBD1 (6 bases). V lost 5 bases and J lost 5, with 13 bases in between. CDR1 SEHNR and CDR2 FQNEAQ come from the germline V gene (reference sequence). This CDR3 is 13 amino acids long. CDR3 sequence reads: CASSIPGANEQYF. CDR3 sequence (DNA): TGTGCCAGCAGCATCCCAGGGGCGAACGAGCAGTACTTC.

A few counts support this clonotype. The genes are TRBV11-2 and TRBJ2-2, with D unclear. Trimming removed 3 bases from V and 4 bases from J, with 12 bases in between. Germline CDR1 is SGHAT and CDR2 is FQNNGV. CDR3 length: 15 residues. The CDR3 nucleotides read TGTGCCAGCAGCTTTGAGCGCCTGGTCACCGGGGAGCTGTTTTTT. This sequence encodes CASSFERLVTGELFF.

This chain uses TRBV20-1 with TRBJ1-2, with D possibly matching TRBD1 (5 bases). This CDR3 is built from 14 residues. V was trimmed by 0 bases and J by 8 bases, leaving 16 bases between them. CDR1 and CDR2 from the germline V gene are DFQATT and SNEGSKA (reference sequence). The DNA of the CDR3 is TGCAGTGCTAGAGACCTATCAGGGTCGGGGGGCTACACCTTC. Protein product: CSARDLSGSGGYTF.

This sequence joins TRBV5-1 and TRBJ2-5, with D maybe TRBD1 (6 bases). Germline V lookup: CDR1 SGHRS, CDR2 YFSETQ. CDR3 size: 14 residues. Trimming took off 6 bases at V and 0 bases at J, with 12 bases between the two ends. The CDR3 DNA sequence: TGCGCCAGCACCCGACAGGTCTACCAAGAGACCCAGTACTTC. It is translated as CASTRQVYQETQYF.